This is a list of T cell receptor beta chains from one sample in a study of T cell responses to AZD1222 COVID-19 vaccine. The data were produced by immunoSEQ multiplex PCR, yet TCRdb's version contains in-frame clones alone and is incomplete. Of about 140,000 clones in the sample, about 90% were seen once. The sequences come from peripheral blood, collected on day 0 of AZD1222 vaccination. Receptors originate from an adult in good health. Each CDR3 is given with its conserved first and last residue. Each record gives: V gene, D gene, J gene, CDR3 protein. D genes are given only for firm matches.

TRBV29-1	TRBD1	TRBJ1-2	CSAKRTGTYGYTF
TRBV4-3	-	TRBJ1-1	CASSQSRVTEAFF
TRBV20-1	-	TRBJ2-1	CSVPGVNEQFF
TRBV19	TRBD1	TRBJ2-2	CASGQGVYTGELFF
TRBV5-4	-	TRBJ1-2	CASRSTYGYTF
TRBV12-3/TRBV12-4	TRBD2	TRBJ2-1	CASRTTSGGEQFF
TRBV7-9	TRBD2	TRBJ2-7	CASSPFGLAASYEQYF
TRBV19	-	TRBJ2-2	CASVAGTNTGELFF
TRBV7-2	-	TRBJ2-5	CASIGGGRTRGETQYF
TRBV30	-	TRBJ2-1	CAWSGRAEQFF
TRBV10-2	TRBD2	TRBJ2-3	CASRLAGGTDTQYF
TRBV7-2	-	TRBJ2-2	CASSLAWLNTGELFF
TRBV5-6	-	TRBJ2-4	CASREVAPEKNIQYF
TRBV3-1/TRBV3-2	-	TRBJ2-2	CASSRYTGSNELFF
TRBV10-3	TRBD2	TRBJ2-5	CAIGLAGEGETQYF
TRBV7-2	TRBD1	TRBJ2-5	CASSLGTGGETQYF
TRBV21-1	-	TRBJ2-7	CASSKAPPAGDIPWCCEQYF
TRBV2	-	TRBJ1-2	CASSPPGDNYGYTF
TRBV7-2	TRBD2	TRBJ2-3	CASASGMWSDTQYF
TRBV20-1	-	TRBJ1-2	CSVKGGNGYTF
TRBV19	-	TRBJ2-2	CASSIQRGNTGELFF
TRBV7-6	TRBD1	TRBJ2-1	CASSSQTGGHNEQFF
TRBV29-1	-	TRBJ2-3	CSVAHISKRTDTQYF
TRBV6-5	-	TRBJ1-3	CASSRTQGAGNTIYF
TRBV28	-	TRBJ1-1	CASKRRGEAFF
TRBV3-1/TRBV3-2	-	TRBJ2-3	CASSQDRDQAF